This TCR beta chain stems from a study of patients and donors after allogeneic stem cell transplantation. This clonotype was seen more than once but under ten times. TCRdb re-called the RT-PCR reads through MiXCR, storing one row per CDR3 protein. Among about 160,000 distinct CDR3 sequences listed, about two fifths were seen once. Sequencing was done on a sample of blood, either unsorted or a sorted T cell fraction (not recorded which). The TCR comes from a human donor who was either an allogeneic HSCT recipient or a stem cell or donor lymphocyte infusion donor (not recorded which). It is not recorded whose cells these are; they may come from a transplant donor.

The CDR3 DNA reads TGTGCCAGCAGTGAAGGGAATAATCAGCCCCAGCATTTT. Residues: CASSEGNNQPQHF. This rearrangement joins TRBV6-1 to TRBJ1-5; D remains ambiguous. The CDR3 contains 13 residues. V lost 1 base to trimming and J lost 4 bases, with 5 bases between them. The V gene's germline CDR1 is MNHNS and CDR2 SASEGT.